This T cell receptor beta chain originates from a study of shared clonotypes between healthy human individuals (dated by TCRdb to between 2020 and 2021). Looking at the study overall: The cohort comprised two women and three men aged 18 to 49 years. For each donor, CD4 naive and CD4 memory were each given three plates, CD8 naive was given two plates, and CD8 memory was given one plate. To estimate repertoire size and how much clonotypes are shared between individuals, the study performed deep sequencing of blood TCR repertoires from about five healthy adults. Different laboratories and diverse techniques were used to prepare libraries and sequence TCR repertoires, to increase sequencing depth and limit assay-specific biases. Per donor, leukapheresis produced somewhere between about 0.94 and 10 billion PBMCs.

TCR CDR3 regions were amplified from genomic DNA by multiplex PCR using the deep immunoSEQ assay. For each cell subset, the extracted genomic DNA was distributed evenly across all wells of several immunoSEQ 96-well plates, and each plate served as one replicate. For sorted subsets, roughly 200 ng of genomic DNA, equivalent to around 31,000 T cell genomes, went into each replicate PCR. Purified libraries were measured with a Qubit 3.0 fluorometer, size-checked on a Bioanalyzer 2100, and measured again with the KAPA Library Quantification kit. Every immunoSEQ 96-well plate was sequenced on a separate single-read 150-cycle Illumina NextSeq 550 flow cell. As for the authors' bioinformatics: The immunoSEQ output contained only junctional sequences without quality scores, so filtering could not match that applied to full-length reads. Sequences were annotated with PyIR, a Python wrapper for IgBLAST v1.9, using IMGT germline references to assign V/J genes and CDR3. Reads were removed for weak V/J assignments (E-value above 1e-6), missing CDR3, stop codons, out-of-frame junctions, or ambiguous translated residues. V3J clonotypes were defined as sequences sharing the same inferred V gene, J gene, and CDR3 amino acid sequence. The percentage overlap between two repertoires was calculated by dividing the number of shared unique clonotypes by the size of the smaller repertoire. Richness of each repertoire was evaluated using RTK rarefaction, the Chao1 estimator, and Recon v2.1 estimates of unobserved clonotypes. For all TCRbeta clonotypes obtained by the gDNA method from four donors, generation probabilities were computed with OLGA. Not all clones reach the TCRdb copy of this immuneACCESS table, which keeps in-frame sequences only. Checked studies attribute under half of the gap to unresolved V genes and leave the rest unexplained. The DNA gave D and trimming, while V, J and clone size come from that table. The sample records millions of clones, less than 95% of which are singletons. The ten largest clones take up 1.1% of the sample.

The study at large found these results: Because the study included only a small number of donors, the genetic and exposure-history diversity represented was limited. Pairwise subsampling led to the expectation that sequencing depth would affect the degree of clonotype sharing among donors. Larger estimated clonotype richness was generally found for naive subsets than for memory subsets. Sampling was restricted to blood, and TCR repertoires in tissues likely differ from the TCR repertoires found in blood. Clonotypes shared by all four sorted-subset donors showed higher generation probabilities than non-shared clonotypes. When a handful of donors were compared, the shared fraction of clonotypes was about 5% for naive CD4, 3.5% for naive CD8, 2.3% for memory CD4, and less than 0.45% for memory CD8. Even with the large sequencing depth, rarefaction of the sorted-subset datasets indicated that sequencing was incomplete.

Trimmed from V: 7 bases; trimmed from J: 1 base; junction bases lacking a gene match: 3. For CDR1 and CDR2, the germline V gene lists SGDLS and YYNGEE. There are 13 amino acids in the CDR3, from cysteine to phenylalanine inclusive. This entry keeps only the CDR3 DNA: 39 bases, framed from base 1. About this clone itself: No cognate antigen has been identified for it. No quality values exist for individual bases; no much larger clone is one base distant. Other DNA sequences in this specimen translate into the identical CDR3.

For the CD8 naive samples, CD45RO-negative cells were positively selected for CCR7, yielding a CD45RA+CCR7+ population from which TemRA cells were excluded. The donors were healthy, HIV-negative adults who had no recently reported acute infections or vaccinations. Every donor was a Caucasian adult living in Nashville, Tennessee, USA. Blood was collected by leukapheresis, and PBMCs were isolated by Ficoll-Histopaque density gradient centrifugation and then cryopreserved in liquid nitrogen vapor phase. Analytical flow cytometry was used to check the purity and quantity of each magnetically sorted T cell population. Genomic DNA was isolated from each sorted fraction and quantified by UV absorbance on a Nanodrop 2000c.

The chain joins TRBV9 to TRBJ1-1; 8 bases in the junction line up with TRBD1. The sequenced sample was naive CD8+ T cells sorted from blood. Taken with the paper, the label for cell subset or site translates to: CD45RA+CCR7+. The clonotype comes from a man between 18 and 35 years old in good health. The CDR3 region has the sequence CASSQGGNTEAFF. The DNA sequence reads TGTGCCAGCTCACAGGGGGGGAACACTGAAGCTTTCTTT.